The subject of this entry is one TCR beta chain. Its specificity is unknown. This entry comes from a study of cytomegalovirus exposure and HLA in healthy donors. General study points: It was 164 TCR beta chains that were listed as cytomegalovirus-associated. Immune exposure information comprised only CMV serostatus. Later findings reportedly placed an Asian-associated ancestry cluster below the roughly 730-donor mean for N-insertions. By HLA locus, TCR association rates varied in a later analysis, with DRB1 showing the most and HLA-C the fewest.

V shed 4 bases and J shed 5 bases, with 14 bases lying between them. The germline V gene has CDR1 SGHAT and CDR2 FQNNGV. This CDR3 contains 14 residues. Vbeta (60) and Jbeta (13) primers were used in the PCR. Repertoires were generated with immunoSEQ multiplex PCR, while TCRdb's copy carries only in-frame clones and drops some. The sample is made up of 150,000 to 200,000 clones, and the top ten hold approximately 0.72% of it. The rearrangement joins TRBV11-2 to TRBJ1-1; TRBD1 might be the D (6 bases). Sequencing was carried out using PBMCs. The receptor was isolated from a woman aged 18-35 years in good health and CMV-seropositive. The DNA of the CDR3 is TGTGCCAGCAGCTCTAACAGGGTGGAGACTGAAGCTTTCTTT. Translation: CASSSNRVETEAFF.